Detailed here is one T cell receptor (beta chain). The antigen remains unidentified. The data originate from a study of Ad26.COV2.S vaccination and SARS-CoV-2 variants. Study-level background: COV1001, an Ad26.COV2.S trial, supplied this vaccine-arm donor. Study outcomes and limitations: Spike-specific responses of CD8+ and CD4+ T cells were reported to display substantial breadth after vaccination.

The treatment here: around 19 received Ad26.COV2.S at low or high dose, single or two shots; 5 received placebo; per-sample allocation not given. Samples came from day 63 after the first vaccine or placebo injection. The V gene lost 4 bases and the J gene lost 6 bases, with 16 bases spanning the gap. Germline CDR1 MGHRA, CDR2 YSYEKL. The CDR3 has 15 residues. Method: immunoSEQ multiplex PCR; TCRdb's copy keeps in-frame clones and lacks some. The sample has roughly 330,000 clones; 85% to 90% are singletons. This sample comprised peripheral blood, obtained in a trial of Ad26.COV2.S vaccine versus placebo. The rearrangement uses TRBV4-1 and TRBJ2-1; the D gene is possibly TRBD1 (6 bases). The clonotype originates from a person aged 18 to 65 who received the Ad26.COV2.S COVID-19 vaccine or a placebo. The CDR3 region is CASSRTETGSNEQFF. CDR3 bases: TGCGCCAGCAGCCGTACCGAGACAGGTAGCAATGAGCAGTTCTTC.